The 8 T cell receptor beta chains below all came from one sample that was sequenced in a study of cytomegalovirus exposure and HLA in healthy donors. 13 Jbeta primers and 60 Vbeta primers were used for the PCR. The protocol was immunoSEQ multiplex PCR, while the TCRdb copy is restricted to in-frame clones and leaves out a portion. The sample consists of about 150,000 clones, more than 70% of them appearing once. Material for sequencing was PBMCs. These receptors were collected from a male donor in good health and CMV-seronegative.

The rearrangement links TRBV5-6 to TRBJ1-2; no definite D call. Trimming stripped 4 bases from V and 3 bases from J, with 10 bases between. The V gene's germline CDR1 is SGHDT and CDR2 YYEEEE. The CDR3 spans 13 residues. This CDR3 is CASSADFDYGYTF. The CDR3 coding sequence is TGTGCCAGCAGCGCGGACTTCGACTATGGCTACACCTTC. Full variable domain (outside the CDR3, taken from reference TRBV5-6 and TRBJ1-2): DAGVTQSPTHLIKTRGQQVTLRCSPKSGHDTVSWYQQALGQGPQFIFQYYEEEERQRGNFPDRFSGHQFPNYSSELNVNALLLGDSALYLCASSADFDYGYTFGSGTRLTVV.

J is TRBJ2-5 and V is TRBV9; 11 bases align to TRBD2. The CDR3 totals 16 residues. From germline, CDR1 is SGDLS and CDR2 YYNGEE. The V gene end was trimmed by 0 bases and the J gene end by 5 bases; junction bases not matched to a gene: 6. The CDR3 coding sequence is TGTGCCAGCAGCGTAGTGGCTAGCGGGAGGACGGAGACCCAGTACTTC. Protein: CASSVVASGRTETQYF. Supplemented by reference TRBV9 and TRBJ2-5, the full variable domain reads DSGVTQTPKHLITATGQRVTLRCSPRSGDLSVYWYQQSLDQGLQFLIQYYNGEERAKGNILERFSAQQFPDLHSELNLSSLELGDSALYFCASSVVASGRTETQYFGPGTRLLVL.

The rearrangement joins TRBV30 to TRBJ2-7, with 12 bases lining up with TRBD2. CDR1 is GTSNPN and CDR2 is SVGIG in the germline V gene (reference sequence). The ends lost 1 base at V and 4 bases at J; junction bases unmatched: 2. The CDR3 covers 14 residues. This CDR3 is CAWSAGLAGYEQYF. The CDR3 DNA is TGTGCCTGGAGTGCAGGACTAGCGGGGTACGAGCAGTACTTC.

The rearrangement joins TRBV28 to TRBJ1-1; D is undetermined. CDR1 and CDR2 (germline): MDHEN, SYDVKM. V was trimmed by 3 bases and J by 2 bases, leaving 10 bases between them. This CDR3 has 14 amino acids. CDR3 amino acids: CASSFSDFNTEAFF. As DNA, the CDR3 is TGTGCCAGCAGTTTTTCAGATTTCAACACTGAAGCTTTCTTT.

In DNA form, the CDR3 reads TGTGCCAGCAGCCCGGACTCCGATTATGTGGGGACCTTC. Its translation: CASSPDSDYVGTF. The V and J genes are TRBV5-4 and TRBJ1-2; D uncertain. V lost 4 bases and J 14 bases, leaving 21 bases between the germline ends. The CDR3 consists of 13 residues. Germline V gene lookup returns CDR1 SGHNT and CDR2 YYREEE (reference sequence).

The rearrangement uses TRBV18 and TRBJ2-7; 7 nucleotides align to TRBD1. The V and J ends lost 3 bases and 3 bases, in that order; junction bases with no gene match: 5. This CDR3 contains 14 residues. From germline, CDR1 is KGHSH and CDR2 LQKENI. Written as DNA, the CDR3 is TGTGCCAGCTCACCCCGGGACAGACTCTACGAGCAGTACTTC. It specifies CASSPRDRLYEQYF.

This chain connects TRBV7-8 to TRBJ1-2; 8 bases align to TRBD1. Germline-derived CDR1 and CDR2 are SGHVS and FQNEAQ. The V segment lost 7 bases and the J segment 4 bases; nucleotides outside the gene matches: 14. The length of the CDR3 is 16 residues. CDR3 sequence (DNA): TGTGCCAGCAACCAATCACCACGGACAGGGCTCTATGGCTACACCTTC. This codes for CASNQSPRTGLYGYTF.

Concerning this clone: Other nucleotide sequences from this sample produce the same CDR3. V usage is TRBV5-1 and J usage is TRBJ1-4, with 8 bases lining up with TRBD1. This CDR3 is built from 14 residues. Trimming took 0 bases from V and 5 from J; bases not matched to a gene: 0. Germline CDR1 SGHRS, CDR2 YFSETQ. Written as DNA, the CDR3 is TGCGCCAGCAGCTTGGGACAGGGGAATGAAAAACTGTTTTTT. Amino acid sequence: CASSLGQGNEKLFF.